These 17 T cell receptor beta chains share one sample of origin, sequenced in a study of blood T cell repertoires in COVID-19. The method was immunoSEQ multiplex PCR; TCRdb's version includes in-frame clones alone and lacks a portion of them. Of about 390,000 clones in the sample, around 87% were seen once. Material: peripheral blood. The receptors were gathered from a woman aged 60-75 years with COVID-19, enrolled during active disease.

The chain carries TRBV6-6 and TRBJ2-2, with D uncertain. This CDR3 comprises 13 residues. Germline CDR1 is MNHNY and CDR2 is SVGAGI (reference sequence). The ends were cut back, 2 bases at V and 2 bases at J, with 3 bases in the middle. Written as DNA, the CDR3 is TGTGCCAGCAGTTACCCTAACACCGGGGAGCTGTTTTTT. Protein product: CASSYPNTGELFF.

This sequence joins TRBV2 and TRBJ1-1; a weak D match, TRBD1 (5 bases). Trimming left V 5 bases short and J 1 base short, with 8 bases between. This CDR3 contains 13 residues. CDR1 and CDR2 from the germline V gene are SNHLY and FYNNEI. The CDR3 DNA sequence: TGTGCCAGCAGTACCGGACAGAACACTGAAGCTTTCTTT. It encodes CASSTGQNTEAFF.

The CDR3 is CAISPGQGYEQYF. The CDR3 DNA reads as TGTGCCATCAGTCCGGGACAGGGCTACGAGCAGTACTTC. This chain connects TRBV10-3 to TRBJ2-7, with TRBD1 matching over 9 bases. The junction had 2 bases not matched to a gene; V was cut back by 5 bases and J by 3 bases. Germline V gene lookup returns CDR1 ENHRY and CDR2 SYGVKD. This CDR3 is built from 13 residues.

The chain carries TRBV5-5 and TRBJ2-3; D is possibly TRBD2 (5 bases). In germline, CDR1 is SGHKS, CDR2 YYEKEE (reference sequence). This CDR3 is built from 17 residues. V lost 1 base to trimming and J lost 0 bases, with 15 bases between them. CDR3 region: CASSLRGSATSTDTQYF. DNA of the CDR3: TGTGCCAGCAGCTTGCGCGGGTCAGCAACTAGCACAGATACGCAGTATTTT.

This clone was counted a single time. The V and J genes are TRBV5-5 and TRBJ2-6; the match to TRBD1 covers 8 bases. V lost 1 base, J lost 0 bases, and 6 bases stayed unmatched. The CDR3 is 18 amino acids. Germline V gene data show CDR1 as SGHKS and CDR2 as YYEKEE (reference sequence). The CDR3 spells CASSLLAGGFSGANVLTF. The DNA of the CDR3 is TGTGCCAGCAGCTTGTTGGCAGGGGGCTTCTCTGGGGCCAACGTCCTGACTTTC. The full variable domain, its missing parts supplied by reference TRBV5-5 and TRBJ2-6, is DAGVTQSPTHLIKTRGQQVTLRCSPISGHKSVSWYQQVLGQGPQFIFQYYEKEERGRGNFPDRFSARQFPNYSSELNVNALLLGDSALYLCASSLLAGGFSGANVLTFGAGSRLTVL.

Here the CDR3 DNA reads TGTGCCAGCAGCCCTGAGGGGAAGCGGGGGCTGAGCACAGATACGCAGTATTTT. It specifies CASSPEGKRGLSTDTQYF. This chain joins TRBV5-4 and TRBJ2-3; 8 positions agree with TRBD2. V lost 4 bases and J lost 0; bases outside the gene matches: 13. The CDR3 is made up of 18 amino acids. CDR1 and CDR2 from the germline V gene are SGHNT and YYREEE (reference sequence).

The chain links TRBV6-5 to TRBJ1-1; D perhaps matches TRBD1 (5 bases). V was shortened by 8 bases and J by 2 bases, with 18 bases between the two germline ends. Germline loops: CDR1 MNHEY, CDR2 SVGAGI. The CDR3 runs to 15 residues. In DNA form, the CDR3 reads TGTGCCAGCCAGTCTGCGGGGCGCGGAAACACTGAAGCTTTCTTT. Protein sequence: CASQSAGRGNTEAFF.

The CDR3 DNA reads TGTGCCAGCAGCCGGGACAGACGGTCGGATCAGCCCCAGCATTTT. Translating it yields CASSRDRRSDQPQHF. This chain connects TRBV3-1 (or the pseudogene TRBV3-2) to TRBJ1-5, with 7 positions matching TRBD1. This CDR3 contains 15 residues. Germline values: CDR1 LGHDT, CDR2 YNNKEL (reference sequence). With 4 bases clipped from V and 5 bases from J, the junction kept 8 bases outside the gene matches.

V is TRBV7-9 and J is TRBJ2-1; D is perhaps TRBD1 (7 bases). The length of the CDR3 is 14 residues. Looked up from germline, CDR1 is SEHNR and CDR2 is FQNEAQ (reference sequence). The ends were cut back, 11 bases at V and 6 bases at J, with 20 bases in the middle. The CDR3: CAGGDGRGVNEQFF. The CDR3 bases are TGTGCCGGGGGAGACGGCAGGGGGGTCAATGAGCAGTTCTTC.

This sequence joins TRBV19 and TRBJ1-5; TRBD1 is a possible D gene (5 bases). CDR1 and CDR2 (germline): LNHDA, SQIVND (reference sequence). The CDR3 covers 14 residues. The ends were cut back, 4 bases at V and 3 bases at J, with 10 bases in the middle. The CDR3 coding sequence is TGTGCCAGTAGTAGTACAGGCCCCAATCAGCCCCAGCATTTT. This sequence encodes CASSSTGPNQPQHF.

In this sample, this clone turned up once. The rearrangement uses TRBV2 and TRBJ2-7, with TRBD2 matching over 8 bases. Germline V CDR1 and CDR2: SNHLY, FYNNEI. V shed 3 bases and J 2 bases; nucleotides not matched to a gene: 9. This CDR3 is 16 amino acids long. The CDR3 sequence is CASSEAQRGNAYEQYF. The DNA of the CDR3 is TGTGCCAGCAGTGAGGCTCAGCGGGGGAACGCCTACGAGCAGTACTTC.

This chain links TRBV3-1 (or the pseudogene TRBV3-2) with TRBJ2-2; 8 bases match TRBD1. The germline CDR1 and CDR2 sequences are LGHDT and YNNKEL (reference sequence). Losses at the gene ends were 3 bases for V and 2 bases for J; bases not matched to a gene: 5. The CDR3 is 16 residues long. The CDR3 DNA reads as TGTGCCAGCAGCCAGTCGGACAGGGTCAACACCGGGGAGCTGTTTTTT. It specifies CASSQSDRVNTGELFF.

This rearrangement joins TRBV27 to TRBJ2-7, with TRBD1 matching 7 bases. The CDR3 sequence is 13 residues long. Per germline, CDR1 MNHEY and CDR2 SMNVEV (reference sequence). The V gene end was trimmed by 7 bases and the J gene end by 0 bases; junction bases not matched to a gene: 3. In DNA, the CDR3 is TGTGCCAGCACGACAGGGAGCTCCTACGAGCAGTACTTC. This sequence encodes CASTTGSSYEQYF.

V gene TRBV24-1 combines with J gene TRBJ2-7; 11 positions agree with TRBD2. The V segment lost 7 bases and the J segment 4 bases; nucleotides outside the gene matches: 8. CDR3 length equals 15 residues. Germline-derived CDR1 and CDR2 are KGHDR and SFDVKD. The CDR3 DNA follows: TGTGCCACCAGCCAGTTTAGCGGGGGGGCTTACGAGCAGTACTTC. Its translation is CATSQFSGGAYEQYF.

The rearrangement uses TRBV30 and TRBJ1-2; 10 bases align to TRBD1. Germline assignment: CDR1 GTSNPN and CDR2 SVGIG (reference sequence). CDR3 length: 13 residues. V lost 1 base, J lost 6 bases, and 2 bases stayed unmatched. The DNA for the CDR3 is TGTGCCTGGAGTGGGGACAGGGGAAATGGCTACACCTTC. Its protein is CAWSGDRGNGYTF. Full variable domain (outside the CDR3, taken from reference TRBV30 and TRBJ1-2): SQTIHQWPATLVQPVGSPLSLECTVEGTSNPNLYWYRQAAGRGLQLLFYSVGIGQISSEVPQNLSASRPQDRQFILSSKKLLLSDSGFYLCAWSGDRGNGYTFGSGTRLTVV.

The CDR3 protein is CSEGRANEQFF. The CDR3 region has the DNA TGCAGTGAGGGCAGGGCCAATGAGCAGTTCTTC. The chain couples TRBV20-1 to TRBJ2-1, with a tentative D call TRBD1 (5 bases). V dropped 7 bases and J dropped 6 bases, with 10 bases sitting between them. Per the germline V gene, CDR1 is DFQATT and CDR2 is SNEGSKA (reference sequence). The CDR3 extends over 11 amino acids.

The chain employs TRBV28 and TRBJ1-1, with 8 bases lining up with TRBD1. Germline lookup yields CDR1 MDHEN and CDR2 SYDVKM. This CDR3 is 13 amino acids long. Trimming removed 5 bases from V and 8 bases from J; junction bases left unmatched: 7. The CDR3 here is CASSPTGGWEAFF. The CDR3 region has the DNA TGTGCCAGCAGTCCCACAGGGGGATGGGAAGCTTTCTTT.